The rows below give T cell receptor beta chains drawn from one sample of a study of blood T cell repertoires in COVID-19. Profiled with immunoSEQ multiplex PCR; TCRdb holds only in-frame clones, not every one. The repertoire has over 70,000 clones, over 80% of them found once; the top ten carry around 10%. The source material was peripheral blood. These receptors originate from a man older than 75 with acute or convalescent COVID-19. The CDR3 runs from the conserved cysteine through the conserved F or W. D genes are given only for firm matches. Not all rows give a size; the values are once, few, many and, for expanded clones, a class.

v_call: TRBV24-1; j_call: TRBJ2-1; d_call: TRBD2; clone_size: .; cdr3_aa: CATSDFKRETYNEQFF; cdr3_nt: TGTGCCACCAGTGATTTTAAGCGGGAGACCTACAATGAGCAGTTCTTC
v_call: TRBV6-6; j_call: TRBJ1-2; d_call: .; clone_size: .; cdr3_aa: CASRTTEPSYGYTF; cdr3_nt: TGTGCCAGCAGAACGACAGAACCCTCCTATGGCTACACCTTC
v_call: TRBV18; j_call: TRBJ2-7; d_call: .; clone_size: .; cdr3_aa: CASSTSLGGYEQYF; cdr3_nt: TGTGCCAGCTCAACGTCCCTCGGGGGCTACGAGCAGTACTTC
v_call: TRBV27; j_call: TRBJ1-6; d_call: TRBD1; clone_size: once; cdr3_aa: CASSSRQGWTYNSPLHF; cdr3_nt: TGTGCCAGCAGTTCGAGACAGGGGTGGACCTATAATTCACCCCTCCACTTT
v_call: TRBV20-1; j_call: TRBJ1-5; d_call: .; clone_size: .; cdr3_aa: CSASTGGGNQPQHF; cdr3_nt: TGCAGTGCTAGTACGGGAGGAGGCAATCAGCCCCAGCATTTT
v_call: TRBV13; j_call: TRBJ1-2; d_call: TRBD1; clone_size: .; cdr3_aa: CASSLEGQGAGYTF; cdr3_nt: TGTGCCAGCAGCTTAGAGGGACAGGGGGCTGGCTACACCTTC
v_call: TRBV9; j_call: TRBJ2-5; d_call: TRBD2; clone_size: .; cdr3_aa: CASSVTGLAGQETQYF; cdr3_nt: TGTGCCAGCAGCGTAACGGGACTAGCGGGGCAAGAGACCCAGTACTTC
v_call: TRBV5-6; j_call: TRBJ2-3; d_call: TRBD2; clone_size: .; cdr3_aa: CASRRAGVSTDTQYF; cdr3_nt: TGTGCCAGCAGGCGAGCGGGGGTAAGCACAGATACGCAGTATTTT
v_call: TRBV6-6; j_call: TRBJ2-1; d_call: TRBD2; clone_size: .; cdr3_aa: CASSRASGTSGSGFYNEQFF; cdr3_nt: TGTGCCAGCAGCAGAGCCTCCGGGACTAGCGGGAGCGGGTTCTACAATGAGCAGTTCTTC
v_call: TRBV11-2; j_call: TRBJ2-3; d_call: TRBD2; clone_size: .; cdr3_aa: CASRRLAGGRDTQYF; cdr3_nt: TGTGCCAGCAGGCGCCTAGCGGGAGGAAGAGATACGCAGTATTTT
v_call: TRBV9; j_call: TRBJ2-1; d_call: .; clone_size: .; cdr3_aa: CASSVDDTRNEQFF; cdr3_nt: TGTGCCAGCAGCGTAGATGACACCAGGAATGAGCAGTTCTTC
v_call: TRBV3-1/TRBV3-2; j_call: TRBJ2-1; d_call: .; clone_size: .; cdr3_aa: CASRGYNEQFF; cdr3_nt: TGTGCCAGCCGGGGGTACAATGAGCAGTTCTTC
v_call: TRBV3-1/TRBV3-2; j_call: TRBJ2-3; d_call: .; clone_size: .; cdr3_aa: CASSPLEGTAQYF; cdr3_nt: TGTGCCAGCAGTCCACTTGAGGGCACGGCGCAGTATTTT
v_call: TRBV5-6; j_call: TRBJ2-7; d_call: .; clone_size: .; cdr3_aa: CASSRLDSYEQYF; cdr3_nt: TGTGCCAGCAGCCGTTTGGACAGCTACGAGCAGTACTTC
v_call: TRBV30; j_call: TRBJ1-2; d_call: TRBD1; clone_size: .; cdr3_aa: CAWTDRADYGYTF; cdr3_nt: TGTGCCTGGACGGACAGGGCCGACTATGGCTACACCTTC
v_call: TRBV19; j_call: TRBJ2-5; d_call: .; clone_size: .; cdr3_aa: CASSLPGLQETQYF; cdr3_nt: TGTGCCAGTAGCCTTCCGGGACTGCAAGAGACCCAGTACTTC
v_call: TRBV6-5; j_call: TRBJ1-2; d_call: TRBD1; clone_size: .; cdr3_aa: CASSFGQGANYGYTF; cdr3_nt: TGTGCCAGCAGTTTCGGACAGGGAGCTAACTATGGCTACACCTTC
v_call: TRBV6-4; j_call: TRBJ2-3; d_call: TRBD2; clone_size: .; cdr3_aa: CASSDPLTSVTTDTQYF; cdr3_nt: TGTGCCAGCAGTGATCCCCTGACTAGCGTAACTACAGATACGCAGTATTTT